This T cell receptor beta chain was profiled in a study of siplizumab effects on memory and regulatory T cells. Points from the study as a whole: Naive or memory phenotype assignment was not possible for roughly 75-96% of proliferating CD4+ or CD8+ clones. Siplizumab caused a significant drop in alloreactive sequences traceable to unstimulated CD4+ memory cells. In siplizumab conditions, mappable alloreactive CD4+ clones averaged approximately 69% Treg-derived, against approximately 27% in controls. Apparently key alloresponse contributors, naive T cells also seemed more diverse than memory cells.

TCRdb's copy holds only in-frame clones and misses some; the assay was immunoSEQ multiplex PCR. In the table there are 94,000 or so clones, roughly 93% of which are singletons. V dropped 6 bases and J dropped 4 bases, with 7 bases sitting between them. Looked up from germline, CDR1 is MGHDK and CDR2 is SYGVNS. CDR3 length equals 12 residues. This clone appeared once. The antigen remains unidentified. Sequencing used CD8+ T cells sorted from blood. The sequence derives from a human donor in good health. The chain recombines TRBV25-1 with TRBJ2-1; maybe TRBD2 (6 bases). DNA of the CDR3: TGTGCCAGCAGGGGGGGATACAATGAGCAGTTCTTC. It yields the protein CASRGGYNEQFF.